The clone carrying this T cell receptor beta chain was seen only once. Antigen: not known. Germline CDR1 is SEHNR and CDR2 is FQNEAQ (reference sequence). Trimming took off 2 bases at V and 4 bases at J, with 15 bases between the two ends. The length of the CDR3 is 15 residues. Version v3.0 of the immunoSEQ assay was performed at survey level. TCRdb's copy holds only in-frame clones and misses some; the assay was immunoSEQ multiplex PCR. There are some 33,000 clones in the sample; about 80% occur only once, and around 6.1% lies in the top ten. This sample stems from a study of long-term antiretroviral therapy in people with HIV. General observations from the study: Pre-ART clonal expansion yielded clones that dominated the repertoire at all time points.

Each HIV participant was treated in the United States. Sequencing was performed on unsorted PBMCs, taken 0.6 years after starting antiretroviral therapy. The origin of this receptor is a man in his late teens or twenties with HIV. This chain uses TRBV7-9 with TRBJ2-7, with a possible D match to TRBD2 (6 bases). The CDR3 DNA is TGTGCCAGCAGCTTAAGATGGGACGGGGGATACGAGCAGTACTTC. Its translation is CASSLRWDGGYEQYF.